The T cell receptor (beta chain) described here comes from a study of T-cell memory formation after mild COVID-19. Study-wide context: Largely, the TCR clusters proved donor specific. Study findings and constraints: Mainly CM and EM harbored the contracting CD4+ clones; mainly EMRA harbored the CD8+ ones. Certain responding clones were present in pre-infection memory, suggesting participation of cross-reactive memory.

The authors produced TCR alpha and TCR beta cDNA libraries with sample barcodes and UMIs by 5'RACE using constant-segment primers. TCRdb called the 5' RACE reads again in MiXCR, with one record for every CDR3 protein. The sample lists 500,000 to 550,000 distinct CDR3 sequences, about a fifth occurring once. Concerning this clonotype: The antigen is undetermined.

Deletions cut 3 bases from V and 1 base from J, with 7 bases between. This CDR3 comprises 14 residues. Germline-derived CDR1 and CDR2 are LNHDA and SQIVND (reference sequence). The receptor comes from an adult woman who had mild COVID-19 (a few samples of this study predate the infection). Cell type and time point are not known. The specimen was PBMCs or a T cell subset sorted from them (not recorded which). V usage is TRBV19 and J usage is TRBJ1-5; D is ambiguous. CDR3 sequence (DNA): TGTGCCAGTAGTATGGCATGGAGCAATCAGCCCCAGCATTTT. Its translation is CASSMAWSNQPQHF. The whole variable domain, filled in from reference TRBV19 and TRBJ1-5, reads DGGITQSPKYLFRKEGQNVTLSCEQNLNHDAMYWYRQDPGQGLRLIYYSQIVNDFQKGDIAEGYSVSREKKESFPLTVTSAQKNPTAFYLCASSMAWSNQPQHFGDGTRLSIL.